A selection of T cell receptor beta chains follows, all from one sample in a study of T cells in tuberculosis. Data came from immunoSEQ multiplex PCR; TCRdb stores just in-frame clones and leaves some out. The sample records 30,000 to 40,000 clones, 95% to 97% being singletons. Source material: PBMCs. The receptor source for this set is a donor between 5 and 29 years old with latent tuberculosis or without tuberculosis infection. CDR3s include the opening cysteine and the closing phenylalanine or tryptophan. The order of the fields is J gene, V gene, D gene, clone size, CDR3 protein, CDR3 DNA. The D gene is left open where the match is weak. Clone size is stated in some rows and not others, as once, few, many or a class when expanded.

>TRBJ2-1|TRBV5-1|TRBD2|NA
CASREILAAYNEQFF
TGCGCCAGCAGAGAAATCCTAGCGGCCTACAATGAGCAGTTCTTC
>TRBJ2-1|TRBV5-4|TRBD2|NA
CASSLPRTSGSRQFF
TGTGCCAGCAGCTTGCCCCGGACTAGCGGGAGTCGGCAGTTCTTC
>TRBJ2-1|TRBV29-1|TRBD2|NA
CSGSGGLADYNEQFF
TGCAGCGGATCCGGGGGACTAGCAGATTACAATGAGCAGTTCTTC
>TRBJ1-2|TRBV4-2|NA|NA
CASSPRRTFEDGYTF
TGTGCCAGCAGCCCCCGACGGACATTTGAAGACGGCTACACCTTC
>TRBJ2-1|TRBV7-2|NA|NA
CASSLKTSYNEQFF
TGTGCCAGCAGCTTAAAGACTAGTTACAATGAGCAGTTCTTC
>TRBJ2-5|TRBV6-1|NA|NA
CAGSAGSTETQYF
TGTGCCGGGTCTGCGGGGAGTACAGAGACCCAGTACTTC
>TRBJ1-2|TRBV6-6|NA|NA
CASRSGTIGGYTF
TGTGCCAGCAGATCCGGGACTATCGGAGGCTACACCTTC
>TRBJ2-1|TRBV7-3|TRBD2|NA
CASGPGGASLNEQFF
TGTGCCAGTGGCCCGGGGGGGGCCTCTTTAAATGAGCAGTTCTTC
>TRBJ2-7|TRBV2|TRBD1|once
CASSVDRGLPYEQYF
TGTGCCAGCAGTGTTGACAGGGGGCTCCCTTACGAGCAGTACTTC
>TRBJ2-5|TRBV18|TRBD2|NA
CASSRNPLAGGYETQYF
TGTGCCAGCTCACGGAATCCCTTAGCGGGGGGTTACGAGACCCAGTACTTC
>TRBJ2-2|TRBV5-1|TRBD2|NA
CASSRTTSGTAGELFF
TGCGCCAGCAGCCGCACGACTAGCGGGACGGCCGGGGAGCTGTTTTTT
>TRBJ1-1|TRBV5-8|TRBD1|NA
CASTLTGANTEAFF
TGTGCCAGCACCTTGACAGGGGCGAACACTGAAGCTTTCTTT
>TRBJ1-1|TRBV6-5|NA|NA
CASSYSPKNTEAFF
TGTGCCAGCAGTTACTCTCCAAAAAACACTGAAGCTTTCTTT
>TRBJ2-3|TRBV2|TRBD2|NA
CASSSPGTRNPDTQYF
TGTGCCAGCAGTTCCCCCGGGACTAGGAACCCAGATACGCAGTATTTT
>TRBJ2-5|TRBV11-2|NA|NA
CASSLGIGGGVQETQYF
TGTGCCAGCAGCTTAGGAATTGGAGGCGGCGTCCAAGAGACCCAGTACTTC
>TRBJ1-1|TRBV19|NA|NA
CASRGSFRGARNTEAFF
TGTGCCAGTAGGGGATCCTTTCGGGGGGCTCGGAACACTGAAGCTTTCTTT
>TRBJ2-3|TRBV5-5|TRBD2|NA
CASSQLRTSGTTDTQYF
TGTGCCAGCAGCCAATTAAGGACTAGCGGGACCACAGATACGCAGTATTTT